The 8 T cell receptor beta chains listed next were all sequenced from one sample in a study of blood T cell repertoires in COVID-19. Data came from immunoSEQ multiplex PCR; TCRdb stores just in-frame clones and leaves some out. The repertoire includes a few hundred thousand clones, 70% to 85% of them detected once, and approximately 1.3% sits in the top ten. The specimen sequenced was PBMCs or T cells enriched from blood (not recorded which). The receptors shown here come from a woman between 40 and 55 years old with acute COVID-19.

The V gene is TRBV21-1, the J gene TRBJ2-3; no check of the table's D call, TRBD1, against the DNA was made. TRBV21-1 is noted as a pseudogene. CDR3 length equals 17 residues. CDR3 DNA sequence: TGTGCCAGCAGCAAGAAAGGCGGACAGGACCCCACAGATACGCAGTATTTT. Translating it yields CASSKKGGQDPTDTQYF.

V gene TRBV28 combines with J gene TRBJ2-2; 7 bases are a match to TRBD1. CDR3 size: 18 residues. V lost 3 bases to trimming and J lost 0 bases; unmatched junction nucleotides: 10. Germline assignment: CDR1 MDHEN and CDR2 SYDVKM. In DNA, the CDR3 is TGTGCCAGCAGTTTCCCAGCCCGAGGGGGCTCGAACACCGGGGAGCTGTTTTTT. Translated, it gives CASSFPARGGSNTGELFF.

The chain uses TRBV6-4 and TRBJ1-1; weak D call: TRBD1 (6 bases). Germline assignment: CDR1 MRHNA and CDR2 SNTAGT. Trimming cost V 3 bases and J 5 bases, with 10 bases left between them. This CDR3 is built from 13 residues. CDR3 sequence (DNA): TGTGCCAGCAGTGATTGGGGGCGGACTGAAGCTTTCTTT. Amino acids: CASSDWGRTEAFF.

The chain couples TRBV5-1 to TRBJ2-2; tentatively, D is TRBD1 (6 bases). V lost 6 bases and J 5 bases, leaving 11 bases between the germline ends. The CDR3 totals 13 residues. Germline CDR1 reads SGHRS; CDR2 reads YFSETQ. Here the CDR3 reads CASTRGTTGELFF. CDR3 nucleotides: TGCGCCAGCACAAGGGGGACGACCGGGGAGCTGTTTTTT.

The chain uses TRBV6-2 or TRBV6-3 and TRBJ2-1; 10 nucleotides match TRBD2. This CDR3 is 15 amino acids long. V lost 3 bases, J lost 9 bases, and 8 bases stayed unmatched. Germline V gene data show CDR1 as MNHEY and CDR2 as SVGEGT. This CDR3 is CASSYGRLAGGEQFF. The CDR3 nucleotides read TGTGCCAGCAGTTATGGGCGACTAGCGGGCGGTGAGCAGTTCTTC.

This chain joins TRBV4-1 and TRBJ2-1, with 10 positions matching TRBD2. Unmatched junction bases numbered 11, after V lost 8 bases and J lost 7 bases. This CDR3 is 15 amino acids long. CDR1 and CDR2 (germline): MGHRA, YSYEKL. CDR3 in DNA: TGCGCCAGCTCACCCCAGCGGGAGGGCCGGAATGAGCAGTTCTTC. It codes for CASSPQREGRNEQFF.

The CDR3 DNA reads TGTGCAAGTCGCTTGGGCTTAGAGTGGGGCCGAAACACTGAAGCTTTCTTT. This gives the protein CASRLGLEWGRNTEAFF. The gene calls are TRBV12-2 and TRBJ1-1; whether TRBD1, the table's D call, matches the DNA was not checked. TRBV12-2 is annotated as a pseudogene. The CDR3 is made up of 17 amino acids.

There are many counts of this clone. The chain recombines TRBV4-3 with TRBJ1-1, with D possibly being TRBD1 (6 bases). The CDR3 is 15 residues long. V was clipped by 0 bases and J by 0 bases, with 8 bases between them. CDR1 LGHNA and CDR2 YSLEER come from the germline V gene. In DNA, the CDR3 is TGCGCCAGCAGCCAAGAACGGACAGTGAACACTGAAGCTTTCTTT. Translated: CASSQERTVNTEAFF.